Detailed here is one T cell receptor (beta chain). What it binds is unknown. The data stem from a study of T cell responses to AZD1222 COVID-19 vaccine. The study, taken as a whole, reports: White British ancestry dominated among donors, who included more females, and clonal diversity was possibly underestimated. Spike-wide vaccine-associated CD4 TCRs dominated at 160-218 and 743-854.

The V and J ends lost 5 bases and 0 bases respectively, with 8 bases between them. CDR3 length equals 14 residues. Germline V lookup: CDR1 SGHVS, CDR2 FQNEAQ. Researchers grouped second doses given at about 4 or about 12 weeks into one pool. Sequenced by immunoSEQ multiplex PCR; TCRdb stores in-frame clones only, minus some. The table lists around 140,000 clones, about nine tenths of them singletons. Sequencing used peripheral blood, obtained 28 days after the second AZD1222 dose. The V gene is TRBV7-8, the J gene TRBJ1-5; a weak D match, TRBD1 (5 bases). The TCR comes from an adult who received the AZD1222 COVID-19 vaccine. This chain's CDR3 is CASSRDDSNQPQHF. The CDR3 DNA follows: TGTGCCAGCAGCCGGGACGATAGCAATCAGCCCCAGCATTTT. The full variable domain, rest sourced from reference TRBV7-8 and TRBJ1-5, is GAGVSQSPRYKVAKRGQDVALRCDPISGHVSLFWYQQALGQGPEFLTYFQNEAQLDKSGLPSDRFFAERPEGSVSTLKIQRTQQEDSAVYLCASSRDDSNQPQHFGDGTRLSIL.